This paragraph covers one T cell receptor beta chain sequence. immunoSEQ v3.0 was run at survey level. The repertoire was sequenced with immunoSEQ multiplex PCR; TCRdb's copy has only in-frame clones and lacks some. Of about 30,000 clones listed, approximately 90% are singletons. The data stem from a study of long-term antiretroviral therapy in people with HIV. This CDR3 region has 18 residues. The V segment lost 4 bases and the J segment 1 base; nucleotides outside the gene matches: 15. Germline CDR1 is LGHNA and CDR2 is YNFKEQ. The material was unsorted PBMCs, obtained more than 5 years after starting antiretroviral therapy. This rearrangement joins TRBV4-2 to TRBJ1-1; 7 positions agree with TRBD1. The clonotype comes from a woman in her thirties or forties with HIV. CDR3 sequence: CASSPRTGYNSGNTEAFF. The CDR3 DNA follows: TGTGCCAGCAGCCCCAGGACAGGCTATAATTCGGGGAACACTGAAGCTTTCTTT.